These 20 T cell receptor beta chains were sequenced from one sample in a study of blood T cell repertoires in COVID-19. Assay used: immunoSEQ multiplex PCR; TCRdb lists only in-frame clones, some missing. The sample lists about 87,000 clones; around 86% were seen once. The sequenced material came from peripheral blood. The receptors were sampled from a woman aged 80 or over with active or convalescent COVID-19.

This chain connects TRBV4-2 to TRBJ2-1, with D possibly matching TRBD2 (7 bases). With 1 base removed from V and 1 base from J, the gap between germline ends came to 11 bases. This CDR3 spans 16 amino acids. The germline CDR1 and CDR2 sequences are LGHNA and YNFKEQ. CDR3 protein: CASSQAGRGSYNEQFF. CDR3 nucleotides: TGTGCCAGCAGCCAAGCGGGGAGGGGGTCCTACAATGAGCAGTTCTTC.

This chain joins TRBV18 and TRBJ1-3, with D unclear. The germline gives CDR1 KGHSH, CDR2 LQKENI. The V end lost 0 bases, the J end lost 4 bases, and 10 bases lay between the germline ends. This CDR3 is built from 15 residues. CDR3 sequence: CASSPPSGSGNTIYF. The CDR3 nucleotides are TGTGCCAGCTCACCACCGTCGGGTTCCGGAAACACCATATATTTT.

This clone was detected only once. The CDR3 sequence: CASSQDLGNRGTLNYGYTF. In nucleotides, the CDR3 is TGCGCCAGCAGCCAAGATCTTGGGAACAGGGGGACACTTAACTATGGCTACACCTTC. The rearrangement links TRBV4-1 to TRBJ1-2, with 8 bases lining up with TRBD1. This CDR3 has 19 residues. Germline V gene data show CDR1 as MGHRA and CDR2 as YSYEKL. V shed 0 bases and J 1 base; nucleotides not matched to a gene: 13.

The chain is built from TRBV14 and TRBJ2-7; 7 bases are a match to TRBD2. V was pared by 1 base and J by 1 base, with 4 bases of the junction left unmatched. Germline CDR1 SGHDN, CDR2 FVKESK. The CDR3 is 15 amino acids. The CDR3 region has the DNA TGTGCCAGCAGCCAAGGATCGGGGGGATCCTACGAGCAGTACTTC. Protein product: CASSQGSGGSYEQYF.

The chain links TRBV7-2 to TRBJ1-1, with a weak D call TRBD1 (5 bases). V lost 4 bases to trimming and J lost 1 base, with 13 bases between them. CDR3 length: 15 residues. Germline CDR1 reads SGHTA; CDR2 reads FQGNSA. The CDR3 bases are TGTGCCAGCAGCTCAAGGGGTTTTGGGAACACTGAAGCTTTCTTT. Translating gives CASSSRGFGNTEAFF.

This clone was counted between two and nine times. This chain connects TRBV9 to TRBJ1-4, with D unresolved. Trimming shortened V by 0 bases and J by 2 bases, and 8 bases separated the two germline ends. CDR3 length: 15 amino acids. Germline lookup yields CDR1 SGDLS and CDR2 YYNGEE. This CDR3 reads CASSVGPGTNEKLFF. The CDR3 DNA is TGTGCCAGCAGCGTAGGGCCGGGTACTAATGAAAAACTGTTTTTT.

In its sample, this clone was seen once. DNA of the CDR3: TGTGCCAGCAGCTTACCAGGATCCGACAATGAGCAGTTCTTC. Translated: CASSLPGSDNEQFF. The chain links TRBV7-2 to TRBJ2-1; no clear D gene. Trimming left V 2 bases short and J 5 bases short, with 10 bases between. The CDR3 covers 14 residues. From germline, CDR1 is SGHTA and CDR2 FQGNSA.

The gene calls are TRBV5-1 and TRBJ2-3, with D maybe TRBD2 (6 bases). CDR1 is SGHRS, CDR2 YFSETQ, per germline. The CDR3 sequence is 17 residues long. Trimming stripped 4 bases from V and 1 base from J, with 19 bases between. This CDR3 is CASSPWPGTGGTDTQYF. The CDR3 DNA reads TGCGCCAGCAGCCCCTGGCCTGGGACTGGAGGCACAGATACGCAGTATTTT.

The chain carries TRBV7-8 and TRBJ1-5; TRBD1 aligns across 10 bases. The germline V gene encodes CDR1 SGHVS and CDR2 FQNEAQ. CDR3 length: 23 amino acids. Trimming at V came to 5 bases and at J to 2 bases, leaving 27 bases not matched to a gene. In DNA form, the CDR3 reads TGTGCCAGCAGCCTTTCGCAGACAGGTCGGTGGGGACAGGGGAGGTTCGGCAATCAGCCCCAGCATTTT. It yields the protein CASSLSQTGRWGQGRFGNQPQHF.

The V call is TRBV6-2 or TRBV6-3, the J call TRBJ1-2; D unresolved. The germline gives CDR1 MNHEY, CDR2 SVGEGT. Deletions cut 4 bases from V and 6 bases from J, with 15 bases between. This CDR3 has 14 residues. CDR3 sequence: CASSSSLREDGYTF. Here the CDR3 DNA reads TGTGCCAGCAGTTCGTCGTTAAGGGAGGATGGCTACACCTTC.

This chain uses TRBV7-2 with TRBJ1-5; weak D call: TRBD1 (5 bases). V was pared by 4 bases and J by 0 bases, with 10 bases between. CDR1 and CDR2 from the germline V gene are SGHTA and FQGNSA. This CDR3 is built from 15 residues. DNA of the CDR3: TGTGCCAGCAGCTACCCAGGGTATAGCAATCAGCCCCAGCATTTT. The encoded protein is CASSYPGYSNQPQHF.

V usage is TRBV25-1 and J usage is TRBJ1-5; weak D call: TRBD1 (6 bases). Germline lookup yields CDR1 MGHDK and CDR2 SYGVNS. The ends were cut back, 6 bases at V and 6 bases at J, with 12 bases in the middle. This CDR3 contains 13 residues. CDR3 in DNA: TGTGCCAGCAGGGACAGCGAGAGTCAGCCCCAGCATTTT. It codes for CASRDSESQPQHF.

The chain uses TRBV11-1 and TRBJ1-4, with 7 bases identical to TRBD1. From germline, CDR1 is SGHAT and CDR2 FQDESV (reference sequence). The CDR3 runs to 15 residues. V dropped 4 bases and J dropped 4; count of bases not matched to a gene: 6. CDR3 loop: CASSYKQGNNEKLFF. CDR3 in DNA: TGTGCCAGCAGCTATAAACAGGGGAATAATGAAAAACTGTTTTTT. Full variable domain (outside the CDR3, taken from reference TRBV11-1 and TRBJ1-4): EAEVAQSPRYKITEKSQAVAFWCDPISGHATLYWYRQILGQGPELLVQFQDESVVDDSQLPKDRFSAERLKGVDSTLKIQPAELGDSAMYLCASSYKQGNNEKLFFGSGTQLSVL.

V gene TRBV18 combines with J gene TRBJ1-5; 10 nucleotides agree with TRBD1. The germline V gene encodes CDR1 KGHSH and CDR2 LQKENI. The CDR3 contains 15 residues. Trimming took 6 bases from V and 6 from J; bases not matched to a gene: 8. The CDR3 sequence is CASSPGTGESQPQHF. The CDR3 nucleotides read TGTGCCAGCTCTCCCGGGACAGGGGAGTCTCAGCCCCAGCATTTT. Together with reference TRBV18 and TRBJ1-5, the CDR3 gives the full variable domain: NAGVMQNPRHLVRRRGQEARLRCSPMKGHSHVYWYRQLPEEGLKFMVYLQKENIIDESGMPKERFSAEFPKEGPSILRIQQVVRGDSAAYFCASSPGTGESQPQHFGDGTRLSIL.

This clone has more than one count but fewer than ten. The V gene is TRBV19, the J gene TRBJ2-6, with D maybe TRBD2 (5 bases). This CDR3 has 15 amino acids. Trimming took off 3 bases at V and 2 bases at J, with 8 bases between the two ends. Germline assignment: CDR1 LNHDA and CDR2 SQIVND (reference sequence). The CDR3 loop reads CASSMKGAGANVLTF. CDR3 DNA: TGTGCCAGTAGTATGAAGGGAGCTGGGGCCAACGTCCTGACTTTC.

The chain employs TRBV11-2 and TRBJ1-6; 7 bases match TRBD1. The CDR3 runs 14 residues. Germline CDR1 reads SGHAT; CDR2 reads FQNNGV. V was pared by 6 bases and J by 7 bases, with 6 bases of the junction left unmatched. CDR3 region: CASRSGTVNSPLHF. The CDR3 nucleotides read TGTGCCAGCAGATCCGGGACAGTAAATTCACCCCTCCACTTT.

This clone was recorded a few times. The chain combines TRBV27 with TRBJ2-7; TRBD2 matches 9 bases. CDR1 is MNHEY and CDR2 is SMNVEV in the germline V gene (reference sequence). Germline trimming cut 3 bases from V and 3 bases from J; bases unmatched to any gene: 3. The CDR3 totals 14 residues. In nucleotides, the CDR3 is TGTGCCAGCAGTTTTGCGGGAGGGTTCTACGAGCAGTACTTC. Encoded protein: CASSFAGGFYEQYF.

In its sample, this clone was seen once. The V gene is TRBV4-3, the J gene TRBJ1-2; TRBD1 might be the D (6 bases). The germline CDR1 and CDR2 sequences are LGHNA and YSLEER. The CDR3 spans 17 residues. The V end was cut by 0 bases, the J end by 5 bases, with 19 bases between. The DNA for the CDR3 is TGCGCCAGCAGCCAAGATTTATCACAGGGAGGGAGGTATGGCTACACCTTC. Residues: CASSQDLSQGGRYGYTF.

V usage is TRBV3-1 (or the pseudogene TRBV3-2) and J usage is TRBJ1-4; no clear D. CDR3 length: 17 residues. Between the trimmed V and J ends, which lost 0 bases and 4 bases, there was a span of 15 bases. CDR1 is LGHDT, CDR2 YNNKEL, per germline (reference sequence). DNA of the CDR3: TGTGCCAGCAGCCAAGATAGCTTCCCCTTTGGTAATGAAAAACTGTTTTTT. Translating gives CASSQDSFPFGNEKLFF.

The chain has TRBV15 and TRBJ2-2, with 9 bases fitting TRBD1. This CDR3 comprises 14 residues. J was trimmed by 4 bases and V by 7 bases; bases with no gene match: 4. CDR1 and CDR2 (germline): LNHNV, YYDKDF (reference sequence). The CDR3 reads CATNTGQGTGELFF. DNA for the CDR3: TGTGCCACCAATACGGGACAGGGCACCGGGGAGCTGTTTTTT.